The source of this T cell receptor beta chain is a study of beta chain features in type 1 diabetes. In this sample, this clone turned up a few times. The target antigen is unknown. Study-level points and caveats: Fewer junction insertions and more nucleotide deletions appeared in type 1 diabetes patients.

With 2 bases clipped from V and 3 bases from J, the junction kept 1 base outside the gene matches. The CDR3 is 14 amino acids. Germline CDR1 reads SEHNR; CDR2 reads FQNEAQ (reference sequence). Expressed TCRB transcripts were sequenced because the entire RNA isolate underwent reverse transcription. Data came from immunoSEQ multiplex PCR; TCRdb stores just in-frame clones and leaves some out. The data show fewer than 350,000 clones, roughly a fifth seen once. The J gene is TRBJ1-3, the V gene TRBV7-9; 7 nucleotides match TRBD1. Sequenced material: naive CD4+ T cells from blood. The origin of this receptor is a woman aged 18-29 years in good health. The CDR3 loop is CASSLTGVGNTIYF. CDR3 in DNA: TGTGCCAGCAGCTTAACAGGGGTTGGAAACACCATATATTTT. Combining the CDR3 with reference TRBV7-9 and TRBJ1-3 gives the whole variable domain DTGVSQNPRHKITKRGQNVTFRCDPISEHNRLYWYRQTLGQGPEFLTYFQNEAQLEKSRLLSDRFSAERPKGSFSTLEIQRTEQGDSAMYLCASSLTGVGNTIYFGEGSWLTVV.